These T cell receptor beta chains were read from a single sample in a study of lung T cells in sarcoidosis with Löfgren's syndrome. In TCRdb, the reads were re-called with MiXCR into one record per CDR3 protein. This sample has some 65,000 distinct CDR3 sequences; 21% occur once, and the top ten carry less than 2.5%. The sequenced material came from CD4+ T cells from PBMCs. These receptors all stem from a human donor with sarcoidosis (Löfgren's syndrome or another form), or a control subject (not recorded which). The CDR3 runs from the conserved cysteine through the conserved F or W. The order of the fields is J gene, D gene, clone size, V gene, CDR3 protein. The D gene is left open where the match is weak. Clone sizes are given selectively: once, few, many, or a class where the clone is expanded.

TRBJ1-6 NA few TRBV4-1 CASSQAGSYNSPLHF
TRBJ2-6 NA NA TRBV18 CASSPTGYSGANVLTF
TRBJ1-1 TRBD1 many TRBV2 CASSGGTGERKAFF
TRBJ1-6 NA NA TRBV6-1 CASIRFDNSPPHF
TRBJ1-2 NA NA TRBV29-1 CSVESYGYTF
TRBJ1-2 TRBD1 many TRBV20-1 CSASPPDRHYGYTF
TRBJ2-5 NA NA TRBV4-1 CASSTGPVRETQYF
TRBJ2-3 NA NA TRBV2 CASSDGPYTDTQYF
TRBJ1-5 NA many TRBV20-1 CSATQDQPQHF
TRBJ1-2 TRBD1 few TRBV7-9 CASSRTGVNRNYGYTF
TRBJ2-1 NA many TRBV6-1 CASSEWSDRSSYNEQFF
TRBJ1-1 NA few TRBV14 CASSHRAQRAEAFF
TRBJ2-7 TRBD1 few TRBV19 CASRGDRGQDEQYF
TRBJ1-1 TRBD1 few TRBV5-6 CASSLGTVNTEAFF
TRBJ2-2 NA NA TRBV18 CASSRPWGGFNGELFF
TRBJ2-7 NA few TRBV2 CASRLLTNEQYF
TRBJ2-3 NA few TRBV3-1 CASNGLGGINTDTQYF
TRBJ1-2 NA many TRBV6-1 CASSPGSGYTF
TRBJ2-7 TRBD1 NA TRBV7-7 CARSLGDSSYEQYF
TRBJ1-1 TRBD1 many TRBV28 CASSSEQGDTEAFF
TRBJ1-5 NA many TRBV6-2/TRBV6-3 CASSYFPGRNQPQHF
TRBJ2-3 TRBD2 few TRBV4-2 CASSQKVAGAGDTQYF
TRBJ1-1 NA many TRBV12-3/TRBV12-4 CASSVWGLRNTEAFF
TRBJ1-1 NA few TRBV11-3 CASSHSGLSEAFF
TRBJ1-1 NA few TRBV18 CASSPGQQGSEAFF
TRBJ1-2 NA many TRBV6-2/TRBV6-3 CASSYVGATANYGYTF
TRBJ2-7 NA many TRBV27 CASRDLSYYEQYF
TRBJ1-6 TRBD1 NA TRBV10-3 CAISESTGGSYNSPLRF
TRBJ2-7 NA many TRBV7-6 CASSPISESSYEQYF
TRBJ1-1 NA NA TRBV19 CASSTSRRGMNTEAFF
TRBJ2-3 TRBD2 many TRBV12-3/TRBV12-4 CASSGTSGSRADTQYF
TRBJ1-5 TRBD1 many TRBV6-1 CASSGGGTGRVANQPQHF
TRBJ2-3 NA many TRBV7-2 CASSLSGMGTDTQYF
TRBJ2-5 NA NA TRBV2 CASSGRFQETQYF
TRBJ1-1 TRBD1 NA TRBV2 CASSENRGFAEAFF
TRBJ1-1 NA few TRBV19 CASRNSGTPNTEAFF
TRBJ2-3 TRBD1 many TRBV28 CASSFAGQGTDTQYF
TRBJ1-1 NA many TRBV28 CASSTRQYGAFF
TRBJ1-4 NA NA TRBV2 CASSEAGVEKLFF
TRBJ2-1 TRBD2 many TRBV20-1 CSAPRLAGNEQFF
TRBJ2-3 TRBD2 many TRBV28 CASSRRLAGVKDTQYF
TRBJ1-4 NA many TRBV28 CASSNRDKATNEKLFF
TRBJ2-1 NA many TRBV6-6 CASSYSMGGLIKFF
TRBJ1-5 NA NA TRBV5-6 CASSFSGGNQPQHF
TRBJ2-2 NA few TRBV7-3 CASSPGVTGELFF
TRBJ1-5 TRBD1 many TRBV7-9 CASSLSLQGRNQPQHF
TRBJ2-1 TRBD2 few TRBV7-2 CASSGRGLAGLYNEQFF
TRBJ2-5 TRBD1 NA TRBV12-3/TRBV12-4 CASSSTGGKRTQYF
TRBJ1-6 NA many TRBV20-1 CSASRESNNSPLHF
TRBJ2-1 TRBD2 NA TRBV10-3 CAISQPGLAGDPHNEQFF
TRBJ1-1 TRBD1 many TRBV28 CASLQTKGQGDTEAFF
TRBJ2-7 TRBD2 few TRBV4-1 CASSQGGASGSKYEQYF
TRBJ1-1 TRBD1 many TRBV6-1 CASIPGGNTEAFF
TRBJ2-1 NA NA TRBV24-1 CATSDSGTRNYNEQFF
TRBJ1-2 NA NA TRBV5-6 CASSSVSTNGYTF
TRBJ2-1 NA few TRBV11-2 CASNSHRSYNEQFF
TRBJ1-6 NA many TRBV20-1 CSARVREWDESPLHF
TRBJ2-1 NA many TRBV20-1 CSARQSYNEQFF
TRBJ2-1 NA NA TRBV5-6 CASSLFQGPSYNNEQFF
TRBJ1-3 NA few TRBV5-5 CASSLGTVGPGNTIYF